This T cell receptor (beta chain) was sequenced during a study of prognosis after radiotherapy for stage I lung cancer. Germline-derived CDR1 and CDR2 are SGHAT and FQNNGV. The CDR3 has 18 residues. V lost 0 bases, J lost 0 bases, and 15 bases lay in between. Using two-round multiplex PCR, the authors amplified TCR beta CDR3 from genomic DNA. Individual primers that were specific to each TRBV and TRBJ gene served in first-round PCR. MiXCR was run by TCRdb on the multiplex PCR reads, yielding one entry per CDR3 protein. The sample lists 13,000 to 15,000 distinct CDR3 sequences; 25% to 35% were seen once. There are many counts of this clonotype.

The rearrangement uses TRBV11-2 and TRBJ2-4; D is ambiguous. Sequenced here: PBMCs, sampled before or after stereotactic body radiation therapy (not recorded which). This TCR was sampled from a donor of 50 years or more with non-small cell lung cancer. The DNA of the CDR3 is TGTGCCAGCAGCTTAGATTTGGGCAGACTTTTAGCCAAAAACATTCAGTACTTC. Amino acids: CASSLDLGRLLAKNIQYF. Drawing the rest from reference TRBV11-2 and TRBJ2-4, the complete variable domain is EAGVAQSPRYKIIEKRQSVAFWCNPISGHATLYWYQQILGQGPKLLIQFQNNGVVDDSQLPKDRFSAERLKGVDSTLKIQPAKLEDSAVYLCASSLDLGRLLAKNIQYFGAGTRLSVL.